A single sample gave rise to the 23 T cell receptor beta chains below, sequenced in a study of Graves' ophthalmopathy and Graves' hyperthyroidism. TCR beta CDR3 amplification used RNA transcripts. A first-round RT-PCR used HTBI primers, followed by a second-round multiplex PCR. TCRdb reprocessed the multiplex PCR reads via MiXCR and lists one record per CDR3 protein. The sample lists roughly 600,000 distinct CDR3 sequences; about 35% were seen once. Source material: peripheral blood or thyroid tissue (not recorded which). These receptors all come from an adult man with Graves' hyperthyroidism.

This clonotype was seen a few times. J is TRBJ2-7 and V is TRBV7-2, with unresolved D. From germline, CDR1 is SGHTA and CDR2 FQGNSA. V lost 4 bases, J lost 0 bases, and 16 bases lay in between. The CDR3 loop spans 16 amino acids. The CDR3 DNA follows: TGTGCCAGCAGCTCCATCAGGTTTATAAGCTCCTACGAGCAGTACTTC. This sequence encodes CASSSIRFISSYEQYF.

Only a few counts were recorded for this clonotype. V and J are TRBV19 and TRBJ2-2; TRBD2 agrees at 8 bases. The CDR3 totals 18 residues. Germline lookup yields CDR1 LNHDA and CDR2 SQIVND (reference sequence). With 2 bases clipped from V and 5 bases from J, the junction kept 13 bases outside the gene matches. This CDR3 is CASSIRVEAGVDTGELFF. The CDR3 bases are TGTGCCAGTAGTATAAGGGTCGAAGCGGGAGTCGATACCGGGGAGCTGTTTTTT.

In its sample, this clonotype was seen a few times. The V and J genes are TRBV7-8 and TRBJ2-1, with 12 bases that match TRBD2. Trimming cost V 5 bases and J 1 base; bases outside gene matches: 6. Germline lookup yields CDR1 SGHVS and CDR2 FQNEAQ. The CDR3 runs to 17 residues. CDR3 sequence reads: CASSTRTSGESYNEQFF. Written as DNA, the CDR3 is TGTGCCAGCAGCACGCGGACTAGCGGGGAATCCTACAATGAGCAGTTCTTC.

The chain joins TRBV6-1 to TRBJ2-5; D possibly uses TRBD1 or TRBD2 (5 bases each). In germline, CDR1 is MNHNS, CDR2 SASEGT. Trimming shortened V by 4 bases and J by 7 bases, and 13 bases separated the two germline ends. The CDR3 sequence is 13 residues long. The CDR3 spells CASSARGDGTQYF. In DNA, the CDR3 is TGTGCCAGCAGTGCCCGAGGGGACGGGACCCAGTACTTC.

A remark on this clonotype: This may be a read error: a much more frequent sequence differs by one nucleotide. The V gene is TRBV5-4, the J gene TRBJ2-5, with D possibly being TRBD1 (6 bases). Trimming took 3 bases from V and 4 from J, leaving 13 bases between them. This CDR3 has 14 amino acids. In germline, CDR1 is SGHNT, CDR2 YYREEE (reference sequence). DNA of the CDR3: TGTGCCAGCAGCTACAGGGCTTCTCGAGAGACCCAGTACTTC. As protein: CASSYRASRETQYF.

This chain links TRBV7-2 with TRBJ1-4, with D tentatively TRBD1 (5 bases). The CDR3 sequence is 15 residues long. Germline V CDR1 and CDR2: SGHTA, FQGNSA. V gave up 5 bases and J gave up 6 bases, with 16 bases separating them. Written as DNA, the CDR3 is TGTGCCAGCAGCACGAACCAGGGTCTGGATGAAAAACTGTTTTTT. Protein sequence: CASSTNQGLDEKLFF.

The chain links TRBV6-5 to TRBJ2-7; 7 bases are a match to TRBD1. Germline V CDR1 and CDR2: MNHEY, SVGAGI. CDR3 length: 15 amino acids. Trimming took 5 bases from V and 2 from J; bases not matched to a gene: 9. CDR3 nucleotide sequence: TGTGCCAGCAGTGCCAGGACAGGCCACCCCTACGAGCAGTACTTC. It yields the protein CASSARTGHPYEQYF.

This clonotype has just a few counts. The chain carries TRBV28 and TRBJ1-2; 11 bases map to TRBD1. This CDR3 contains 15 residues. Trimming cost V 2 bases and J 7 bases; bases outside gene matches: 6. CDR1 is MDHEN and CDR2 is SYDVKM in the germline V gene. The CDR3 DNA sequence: TGTGCCAGCAGTTTAAGGACAGGGGGCGCTTCTGGCTACACCTTC. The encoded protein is CASSLRTGGASGYTF.

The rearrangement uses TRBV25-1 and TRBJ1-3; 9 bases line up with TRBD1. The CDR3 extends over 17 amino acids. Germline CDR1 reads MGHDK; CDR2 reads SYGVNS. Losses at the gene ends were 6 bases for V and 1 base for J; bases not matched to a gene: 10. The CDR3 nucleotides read TGTGCCAGCAGCTTTACCGGGACAGGGCCATCTGGAAACACCATATATTTT. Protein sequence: CASSFTGTGPSGNTIYF.

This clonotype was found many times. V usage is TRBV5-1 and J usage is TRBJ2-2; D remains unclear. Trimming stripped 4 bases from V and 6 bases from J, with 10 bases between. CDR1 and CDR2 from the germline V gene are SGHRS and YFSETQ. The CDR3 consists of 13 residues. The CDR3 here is CASSLTFSGELFF. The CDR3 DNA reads TGCGCCAGCAGCCTAACCTTCTCCGGGGAGCTGTTTTTT.

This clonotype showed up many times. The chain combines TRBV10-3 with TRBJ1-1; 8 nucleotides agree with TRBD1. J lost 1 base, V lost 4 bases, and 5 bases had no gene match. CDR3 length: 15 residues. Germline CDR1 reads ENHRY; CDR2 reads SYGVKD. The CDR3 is CAISGQGMGNTEAFF. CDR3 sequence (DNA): TGTGCCATCAGTGGACAGGGGATGGGGAACACTGAAGCTTTCTTT.

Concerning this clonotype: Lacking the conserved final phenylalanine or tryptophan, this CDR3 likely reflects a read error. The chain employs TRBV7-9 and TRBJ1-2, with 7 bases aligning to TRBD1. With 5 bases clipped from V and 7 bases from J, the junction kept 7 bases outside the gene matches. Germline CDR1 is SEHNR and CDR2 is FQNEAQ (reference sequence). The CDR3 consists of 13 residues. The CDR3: CASSGTGAGGYTL. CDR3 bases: TGTGCCAGCAGCGGAACAGGGGCAGGTGGCTACACCCTC.

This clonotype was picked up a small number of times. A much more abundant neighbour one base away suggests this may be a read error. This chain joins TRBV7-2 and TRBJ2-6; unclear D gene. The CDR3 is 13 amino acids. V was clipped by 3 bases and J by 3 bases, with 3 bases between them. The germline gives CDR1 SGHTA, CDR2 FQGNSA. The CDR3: CASSFGGANVLTF. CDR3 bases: TGTGCCAGCAGCTTTGGTGGGGCCAACGTCCTGACTTTC.

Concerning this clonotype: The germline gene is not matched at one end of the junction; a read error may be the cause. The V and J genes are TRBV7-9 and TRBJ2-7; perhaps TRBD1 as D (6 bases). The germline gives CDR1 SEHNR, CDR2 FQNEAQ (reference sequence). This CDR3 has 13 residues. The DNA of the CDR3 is TGTGCCAGCAGCCAGGGGAAGTCCTACGAGCAGAACTTC. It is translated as CASSQGKSYEQNF. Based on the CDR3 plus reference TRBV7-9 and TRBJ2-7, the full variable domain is DTGVSQNPRHKITKRGQNVTFRCDPISEHNRLYWYRQTLGQGPEFLTYFQNEAQLEKSRLLSDRFSAERPKGSFSTLEIQRTEQGDSAMYLCASSQGKSYEQNFGPGTRLTVT.

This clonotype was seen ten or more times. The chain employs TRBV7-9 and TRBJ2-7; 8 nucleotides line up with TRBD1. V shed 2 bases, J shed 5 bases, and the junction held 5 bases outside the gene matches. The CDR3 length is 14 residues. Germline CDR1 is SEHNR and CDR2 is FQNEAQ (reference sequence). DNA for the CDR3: TGTGCCAGCAGCTTATGGACAGGGCGCGACGAGCAGTACTTC. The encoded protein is CASSLWTGRDEQYF.

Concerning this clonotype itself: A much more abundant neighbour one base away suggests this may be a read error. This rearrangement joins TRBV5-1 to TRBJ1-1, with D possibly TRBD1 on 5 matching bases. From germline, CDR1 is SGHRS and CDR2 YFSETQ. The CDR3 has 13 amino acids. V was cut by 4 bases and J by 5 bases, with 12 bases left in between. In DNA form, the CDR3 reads TGCGCCAGCAGCAAAGGGGTTGAGACTGAAGCTTTCTTT. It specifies CASSKGVETEAFF.

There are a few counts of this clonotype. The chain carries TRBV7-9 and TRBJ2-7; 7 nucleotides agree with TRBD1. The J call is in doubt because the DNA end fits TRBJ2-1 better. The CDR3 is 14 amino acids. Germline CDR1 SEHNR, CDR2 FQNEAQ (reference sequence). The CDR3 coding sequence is TGTGCCAGCAGCCTAGGGGGCCCTTTGCGGCCGCAGTTCTTC. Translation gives CASSLGGPLRPQFF.

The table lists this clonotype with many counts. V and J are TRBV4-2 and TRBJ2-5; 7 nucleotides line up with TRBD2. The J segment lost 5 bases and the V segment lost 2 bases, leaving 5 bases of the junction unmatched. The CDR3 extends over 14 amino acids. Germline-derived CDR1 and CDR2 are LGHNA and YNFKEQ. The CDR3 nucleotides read TGTGCCAGCAGCCAACAGACTAGCCCCGAGACCCAGTACTTC. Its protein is CASSQQTSPETQYF.

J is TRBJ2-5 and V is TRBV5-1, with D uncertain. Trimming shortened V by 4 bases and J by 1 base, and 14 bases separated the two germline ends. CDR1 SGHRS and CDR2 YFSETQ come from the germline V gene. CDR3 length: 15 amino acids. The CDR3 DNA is TGCGCCAGCAGCCGAAACAGACTCCCCCAAGAGACCCAGTACTTC. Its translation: CASSRNRLPQETQYF.

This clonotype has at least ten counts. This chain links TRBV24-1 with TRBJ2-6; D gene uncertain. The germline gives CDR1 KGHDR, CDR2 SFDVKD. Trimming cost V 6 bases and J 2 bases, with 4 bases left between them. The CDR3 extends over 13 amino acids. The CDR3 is CATSRPGANVLTF. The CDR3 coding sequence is TGTGCCACCAGTAGACCTGGGGCCAACGTCCTGACTTTC.

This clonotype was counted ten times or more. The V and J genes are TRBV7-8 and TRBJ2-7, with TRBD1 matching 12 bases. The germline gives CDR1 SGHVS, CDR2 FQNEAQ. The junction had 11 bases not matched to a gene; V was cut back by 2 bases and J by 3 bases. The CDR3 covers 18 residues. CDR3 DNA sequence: TGTGCCAGCAGCTTACCGGCGGACGGGACAGGGGGCAACTACGAGCAGTACTTC. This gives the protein CASSLPADGTGGNYEQYF.

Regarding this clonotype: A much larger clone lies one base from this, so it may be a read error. For the CDR3, the DNA is TGTGCCAGCAGAAGCCCTGGGACAGGTTCTAGTGGCTACACCTTC. Protein: CASRSPGTGSSGYTF. This chain links TRBV12-3 or TRBV12-4 with TRBJ1-2, with 8 positions matching TRBD1. V shed 6 bases, J shed 7 bases, and the junction held 13 bases outside the gene matches. CDR3 length equals 15 residues.

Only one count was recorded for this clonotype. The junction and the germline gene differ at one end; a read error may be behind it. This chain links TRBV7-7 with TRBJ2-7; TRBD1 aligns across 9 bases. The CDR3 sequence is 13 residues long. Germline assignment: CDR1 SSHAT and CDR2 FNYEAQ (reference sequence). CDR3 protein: CASSQQGADEQYF. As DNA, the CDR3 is TGTGCTAGCAGCCAACAGGGGGCGGACGAGCAGTACTTC.